One TCR beta chain is described in this entry. The antigen is undetermined. The data were taken from a study of cytomegalovirus exposure and HLA in healthy donors. Study results and caveats: A list of approximately 160 TCR beta chains associated with cytomegalovirus was given. It was reported in a later analysis that an Asian-associated ancestry cluster showed fewer N-insertions than the approximately 700-donor mean. Several of the most significant clusters were apparently associated with common viral pathogens in a later analysis.

The PCR had 60 Vbeta and 13 Jbeta primers. Using immunoSEQ multiplex PCR, the repertoire was profiled, and TCRdb retains in-frame clones only, with some absent. Of roughly 68,000 clones in the sample, roughly 80% were seen once. From germline, CDR1 is MNHEY and CDR2 SVGAGI. The CDR3 consists of 15 residues. With V trimmed by 6 bases and J by 5 bases, 6 bases remained unmatched. This chain joins TRBV6-5 and TRBJ1-3; 11 bases match TRBD1. This TCR came from a woman in her twenties or thirties in good health and CMV-seropositive. Sequenced input: PBMCs. The CDR3 here is CASSRTGGGRNTIYF. In nucleotides, the CDR3 is TGTGCCAGCAGCCGGACAGGGGGCGGAAGAAACACCATATATTTT.